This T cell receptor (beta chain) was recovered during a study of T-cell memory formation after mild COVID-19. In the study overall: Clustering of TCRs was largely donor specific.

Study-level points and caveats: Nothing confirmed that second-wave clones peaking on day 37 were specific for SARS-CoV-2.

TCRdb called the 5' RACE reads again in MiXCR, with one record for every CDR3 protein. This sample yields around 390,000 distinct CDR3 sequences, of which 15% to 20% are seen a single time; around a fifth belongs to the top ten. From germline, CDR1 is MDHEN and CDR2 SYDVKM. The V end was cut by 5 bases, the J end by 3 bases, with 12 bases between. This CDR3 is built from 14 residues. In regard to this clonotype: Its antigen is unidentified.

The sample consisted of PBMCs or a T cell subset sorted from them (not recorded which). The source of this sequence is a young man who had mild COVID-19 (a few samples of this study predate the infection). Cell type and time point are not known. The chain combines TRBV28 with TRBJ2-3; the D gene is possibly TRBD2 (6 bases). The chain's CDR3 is CASSPGVTTDTQYF. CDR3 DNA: TGTGCCAGCAGTCCGGGGGTAACTACAGATACGCAGTATTTT.